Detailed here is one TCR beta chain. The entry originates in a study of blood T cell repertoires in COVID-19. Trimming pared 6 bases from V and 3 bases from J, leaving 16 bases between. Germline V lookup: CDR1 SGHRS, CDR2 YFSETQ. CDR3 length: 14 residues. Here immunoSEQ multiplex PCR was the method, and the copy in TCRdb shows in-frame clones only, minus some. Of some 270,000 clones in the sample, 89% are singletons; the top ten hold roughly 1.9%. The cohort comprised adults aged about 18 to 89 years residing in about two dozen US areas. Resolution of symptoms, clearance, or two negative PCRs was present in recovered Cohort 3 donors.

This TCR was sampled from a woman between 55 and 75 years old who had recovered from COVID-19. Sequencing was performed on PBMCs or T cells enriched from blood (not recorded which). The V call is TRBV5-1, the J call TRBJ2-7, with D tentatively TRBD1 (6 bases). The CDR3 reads CASTLTGLDYEQYF. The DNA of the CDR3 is TGCGCCAGCACCCTGACAGGTCTAGACTACGAGCAGTACTTC.